Each of the 27 T cell receptor beta chains below was sequenced from the same sample in a study of technical replicates of blood from a handful of donors listed by TCRdb under 2017. The receptor library was made with the immunoSEQ multiplex PCR assay. In its TCRdb copy, this immuneACCESS table keeps in-frame sequences only and misses some clones. Where compared with another copy, unresolved V genes explain less than half of these, and the others have no known cause. This sample is represented by fewer than 90,000 clones; 90% to 95% of them were singletons. About 0.26% of the sample comes from the top ten. Sequencing was carried out using T cells isolated from PBMCs. These receptors came from a human donor in good health.

This clone came up a few times. The V and J genes are TRBV11-3 and TRBJ1-1; D is perhaps TRBD1 (6 bases). The V gene's germline CDR1 is SGHNT and CDR2 YENEEA. The V and J ends lost 8 bases and 3 bases respectively, with 13 bases between them. The CDR3 length is 13 residues. The CDR3 here is CASGEGVDTEAFF. DNA of the CDR3: TGTGCCAGCGGAGAGGGGGTGGACACTGAAGCTTTCTTT.

This clone was observed a single time. The germline gene is not matched at one end of the junction; a read error may be the cause. The chain combines TRBV7-9 with TRBJ2-1; D might be TRBD2 (6 bases). Germline V gene lookup returns CDR1 SEHNR and CDR2 FQNEAQ (reference sequence). This CDR3 is 16 amino acids long. The CDR3 spells CASRHYRGLSHNEQFF. The CDR3 bases are TGTGCCAGCAGACATTACCGGGGACTCTCCCACAATGAGCAGTTCTTC.

The rearrangement joins TRBV25-1 to TRBJ2-2; 9 bases line up with TRBD1. This CDR3 is built from 15 residues. CDR1 MGHDK and CDR2 SYGVNS come from the germline V gene. The V gene end was trimmed by 5 bases and the J gene end by 4 bases; junction bases not matched to a gene: 5. CDR3 sequence reads: CASSKGTGSTGELFF. The DNA of the CDR3 is TGTGCCAGCAGTAAGGGGACAGGGAGCACCGGGGAGCTGTTTTTT.

The J gene is TRBJ2-1, the V gene TRBV5-1; the match to TRBD2 covers 7 bases. Germline V gene sequence: CDR1 SGHRS, CDR2 YFSETQ. This CDR3 is built from 16 residues. Germline trimming cut 0 bases from V and 7 bases from J; bases unmatched to any gene: 10. CDR3 coding DNA: TGCGCCAGCAGCTTGGGTATTGCGGGAGCGGAGAATGAGCAGTTCTTC. It is translated as CASSLGIAGAENEQFF.

The genes are TRBV27 and TRBJ2-7; tentatively, D is TRBD1 (5 bases). Per the germline V gene, CDR1 is MNHEY and CDR2 is SMNVEV (reference sequence). This CDR3 region has 15 residues. V was shortened by 5 bases and J by 6 bases, with 20 bases between the two germline ends. CDR3 in amino acids: CASSPIVGAGIEQYF. The CDR3 DNA follows: TGTGCCAGCAGTCCAATTGTAGGGGCAGGGATCGAGCAGTACTTC.

CDR3 coding DNA: TGTGCCAGCAGTGAGGGGACTAGCCTAATATACGAGCAGTACTTC. Amino acids: CASSEGTSLIYEQYF. The chain employs TRBV6-1 and TRBJ2-7, with 9 bases aligning to TRBD2. The V segment lost 3 bases and the J segment 4 bases; nucleotides outside the gene matches: 7. The germline V gene has CDR1 MNHNS and CDR2 SASEGT. The CDR3 covers 15 residues.

V is TRBV5-1 and J is TRBJ2-1, with D perhaps matching TRBD1 (5 bases). The germline V gene has CDR1 SGHRS and CDR2 YFSETQ. The CDR3 spans 17 residues. V was shortened by 3 bases and J by 0 bases, with 16 bases between the two germline ends. The CDR3 nucleotides read TGCGCCAGCAGCTCTGATTTTAGGGGTGGCTCCTACAATGAGCAGTTCTTC. It yields the protein CASSSDFRGGSYNEQFF.

The V gene is TRBV10-1, the J gene TRBJ1-4, with TRBD1 as a possible D gene (5 bases). V lost 6 bases, J lost 0 bases, and 11 bases lay in between. CDR3 length: 15 amino acids. In germline, CDR1 is WNHNN, CDR2 SYGVQD (reference sequence). The CDR3 loop is CASSPGGATNEKLFF. The DNA of the CDR3 is TGCGCCAGCAGCCCGGGGGGAGCAACTAATGAAAAACTGTTTTTT.

J is TRBJ1-3 and V is TRBV6-5, with 8 bases matching TRBD1. J lost 3 bases, V lost 5 bases, and 3 bases had no gene match. This CDR3 spans 14 amino acids. Germline V gene lookup returns CDR1 MNHEY and CDR2 SVGAGI. CDR3 amino acids: CASSRTGIGNTIYF. DNA for the CDR3: TGTGCCAGCAGTAGGACAGGGATTGGAAACACCATATATTTT.

The J gene is TRBJ2-1, the V gene TRBV6-5; the match to TRBD2 covers 7 bases. The trim removed 6 bases at V and 6 bases at J, leaving 5 bases unmatched. The CDR3 runs to 13 residues. Germline CDR1 reads MNHEY; CDR2 reads SVGAGI. CDR3 region: CASRPGLRNEQFF. CDR3 sequence (DNA): TGTGCCAGCAGACCGGGACTACGCAATGAGCAGTTCTTC.

The CDR3 loop is CASSLPHYEQYF. The DNA for the CDR3 is TGTGCCAGCAGCTTACCCCACTACGAGCAGTACTTC. This chain uses TRBV7-3 with TRBJ2-7; D is unclear. Germline CDR1 SGHTA, CDR2 FQGTGA. This CDR3 contains 12 residues. V dropped 2 bases and J dropped 3 bases, with 5 bases sitting between them.

This chain links TRBV5-6 with TRBJ1-4; TRBD1 is a possible D gene (6 bases). CDR1 and CDR2 (germline): SGHDT, YYEEEE. The germline V and J ends were trimmed by 1 base and 8 bases, with 18 bases remaining between them. The CDR3 length is 16 residues. CDR3 in DNA: TGTGCCAGCAGCTTGCAGGACAGCCTGTTGATCGAAAAACTGTTTTTT. It encodes CASSLQDSLLIEKLFF.

This chain connects TRBV5-4 to TRBJ2-3; TRBD1 is a possible D gene (7 bases). The germline CDR1 and CDR2 sequences are SGHNT and YYREEE (reference sequence). V shed 0 bases and J shed 6 bases, with 14 bases lying between them. This CDR3 has 15 amino acids. CDR3 sequence reads: CASSLAGGGRDTQYF. Here the CDR3 DNA reads TGTGCCAGCAGCTTGGCCGGAGGGGGCCGGGATACGCAGTATTTT.

This clone showed up just a few times. This rearrangement joins TRBV4-1 to TRBJ1-5; 7 bases line up with TRBD1. V lost 7 bases, J lost 0 bases, and 6 bases stayed unmatched. This CDR3 contains 15 residues. The germline CDR1 and CDR2 sequences are MGHRA and YSYEKL. This CDR3 is CASNLWDSSNQPQHF. Written as DNA, the CDR3 is TGCGCCAGCAACCTATGGGACAGTAGCAATCAGCCCCAGCATTTT.

The chain has TRBV27 and TRBJ2-1; D not certain. The germline V gene has CDR1 MNHEY and CDR2 SMNVEV (reference sequence). Trimming cost V 4 bases and J 2 bases, with 3 bases left between them. The CDR3 length is 12 residues. As DNA, the CDR3 is TGTGCCAGCAGTTCCGCCTACAATGAGCAGTTCTTC. Protein sequence: CASSSAYNEQFF.

The rearrangement joins TRBV2 to TRBJ2-5; D unclear. This CDR3 has 11 amino acids. V was pared by 8 bases and J by 1 base, with 5 bases between. CDR1 and CDR2 (germline): SNHLY, FYNNEI. For the CDR3, the DNA is TGTGCCAGCGGAGTCCAAGAGACCCAGTACTTC. Translated, it gives CASGVQETQYF.

This clone appeared a single time. This rearrangement joins TRBV5-1 to TRBJ2-7; no firm D call. V lost 4 bases and J lost 2, with 19 bases in between. The CDR3 covers 16 residues. Germline CDR1 is SGHRS and CDR2 is YFSETQ. The CDR3 DNA is TGCGCCAGCAGCCCACCTCCTAGTTCCGTGACCTACGAGCAGTACTTC. It yields the protein CASSPPPSSVTYEQYF. Filled out from reference TRBV5-1 and TRBJ2-7, the complete variable domain reads KAGVTQTPRYLIKTRGQQVTLSCSPISGHRSVSWYQQTPGQGLQFLFEYFSETQRNKGNFPGRFSGRQFSNSRSEMNVSTLELGDSALYLCASSPPPSSVTYEQYFGPGTRLTVT.

The V and J genes are TRBV5-1 and TRBJ1-3, with 7 bases aligning to TRBD1. Losses at the gene ends were 8 bases for V and 0 bases for J; bases not matched to a gene: 8. This CDR3 region has 15 residues. Germline V gene data show CDR1 as SGHRS and CDR2 as YFSETQ. The CDR3 DNA sequence: TGCGCCAGTCAACAGGGGCCTCTCTCTGGAAACACCATATATTTT. Its protein product is CASQQGPLSGNTIYF.

The chain recombines TRBV11-3 with TRBJ2-1; 10 nucleotides line up with TRBD2. This CDR3 has 17 residues. The germline CDR1 and CDR2 sequences are SGHNT and YENEEA. V lost 0 bases to trimming and J lost 7 bases; unmatched junction nucleotides: 9. This CDR3 reads CASSLESLSGRRNEQFF. In nucleotides, the CDR3 is TGTGCCAGCAGCTTAGAGTCCCTTAGCGGGAGGCGAAATGAGCAGTTCTTC.

This rearrangement joins TRBV6-1 to TRBJ1-6; 8 nucleotides agree with TRBD1. Germline assignment: CDR1 MNHNS and CDR2 SASEGT. V was pared by 2 bases and J by 11 bases, with 11 bases of the junction left unmatched. The CDR3 covers 16 residues. The CDR3 here is CASSEWFRTGNPPLHF. As DNA, the CDR3 is TGTGCCAGCAGTGAATGGTTTAGGACAGGGAATCCACCCCTCCACTTT.

CDR3: CASSSLTSLSYNEQFF. CDR3 nucleotide sequence: TGTGCCAGCAGTTCGCTGACTAGTCTCTCCTACAATGAGCAGTTCTTC. This chain connects TRBV6-5 to TRBJ2-1; D perhaps matches TRBD2 (6 bases). CDR3 length equals 16 residues. Germline V gives CDR1 MNHEY, CDR2 SVGAGI. V was trimmed by 4 bases and J by 0 bases, leaving 13 bases between them.

J is TRBJ2-7 and V is TRBV18; 10 bases agree with TRBD1. The germline CDR1 and CDR2 sequences are KGHSH and LQKENI. With 3 bases clipped from V and 2 bases from J, the junction kept 4 bases outside the gene matches. This CDR3 comprises 15 residues. DNA for the CDR3: TGTGCCAGCTCACCCCCGGGACAGGGGACCTACGAGCAGTACTTC. It translates to CASSPPGQGTYEQYF.

The genes are TRBV14 and TRBJ1-1; no clear D gene. Trimming pared 3 bases from V and 4 bases from J, leaving 6 bases between. Looked up from germline, CDR1 is SGHDN and CDR2 is FVKESK. There are 12 residues in the CDR3. Here the CDR3 DNA reads TGTGCCAGCAGCCACCTGGCCACTGAAGCTTTCTTT. Its translation: CASSHLATEAFF.

V and J are TRBV28 and TRBJ1-4; a weak D match, TRBD1 (5 bases). Germline V gene lookup returns CDR1 MDHEN and CDR2 SYDVKM. The CDR3 extends over 15 amino acids. Deletions cut 5 bases from V and 7 bases from J, with 17 bases between. This CDR3 is CASSIRTLRSEKLFF. The CDR3 DNA reads TGTGCCAGCAGTATCCGGACATTGAGGAGTGAAAAACTGTTTTTT.

V usage is TRBV27 and J usage is TRBJ2-7; D perhaps matches TRBD1 (6 bases). V gave up 6 bases and J gave up 3 bases, with 15 bases separating them. The CDR3 covers 14 residues. CDR1 is MNHEY and CDR2 is SMNVEV in the germline V gene (reference sequence). The CDR3 sequence is CASRATGLIYEQYF. The CDR3 nucleotides read TGTGCCAGCAGGGCGACAGGTCTAATCTACGAGCAGTACTTC.

The rearrangement joins TRBV9 to TRBJ1-1; no clear D. The germline V gene encodes CDR1 SGDLS and CDR2 YYNGEE. CDR3 length equals 13 residues. V lost 4 bases, J lost 4 bases, and 11 bases lay in between. CDR3 sequence: CASSRTLSTEAFF. Here the CDR3 DNA reads TGTGCCAGCAGCAGGACTCTTAGCACTGAAGCTTTCTTT.

The CDR3 loop reads CASSVAGGIPAFF. The CDR3 DNA reads TGTGCCAGCAGCGTAGCAGGGGGCATCCCAGCTTTCTTT. The chain recombines TRBV9 with TRBJ1-1, with 8 bases lining up with TRBD1. This CDR3 spans 13 amino acids. After removal of 0 bases from V and 10 bases from J, the junction contained 5 bases not matched to a gene. Germline V gene data show CDR1 as SGDLS and CDR2 as YYNGEE.